This T cell receptor beta chain was retrieved from a study of T cells in narcolepsy. Study-level results: Same-patient CSF and blood CD4+ T cell clonotypes included HCRT-specific and TRIB2-specific autoreactive ones.

Trimming left V 1 base short and J 6 bases short, with 7 bases between. CDR1 is DFQATT, CDR2 SNEGSKA, per germline (reference sequence). This CDR3 has 11 amino acids. As for this clone: What it binds is not known. Additional DNA sequences in this sample encode the identical CDR3.

Sequencing was performed with immunoSEQ multiplex PCR; in TCRdb, only in-frame clones are kept and a portion is missing. The sample consists of around 25,000 clones, around 85% of them appearing once. The receptor was derived from a human donor with narcolepsy. Sample: CD45RA- memory CD4+ T cells from PBMCs. This chain connects TRBV20-1 to TRBJ2-7; D is unresolved. The chain's CDR3 is CSARAPGEQYF. The DNA for the CDR3 is TGCAGTGCTAGAGCGCCGGGCGAGCAGTACTTC.